Below, 9 T cell receptor beta chains from the same sample are listed, as sequenced in a study of CD8+CD57+ T cells in acquired aplastic anemia. CDR3 and TCR beta VDJ profiling relied on genomic DNA as the template. TCRdb re-called the reads through MiXCR, storing one row per CDR3 protein. The sample shows about 180,000 distinct CDR3 sequences, about three fifths of them seen only once. Patients chosen for sequencing had shown CD8+CD57+ cell expansion by flow cytometry. Sequencing input: sorted CD4+, CD8+, or CD8+CD57+ T cells (not recorded which) from PBMCs. These receptors came from a human donor with aplastic anemia.

In its sample, this clonotype was seen a few times. A junction end diverges from the germline sequence, so it may reflect a read error. The gene calls are TRBV7-7 and TRBJ2-7, with unresolved D. The CDR3 spans 9 residues. Germline CDR1 is SSHAT and CDR2 is FNYEAQ (reference sequence). CDR3 sequence (DNA): TGTGCTAGCAGCCGTAAAACCCGATTC. Its translation: CASSRKTRF.

The chain recombines TRBV15 with TRBJ2-5, with TRBD1 matching 7 bases. J lost 4 bases, V lost 2 bases, and 7 bases had no gene match. The length of the CDR3 is 15 residues. Germline CDR1 LNHNV, CDR2 YYDKDF (reference sequence). CDR3 nucleotide sequence: TGTGCCACCAGCAGATTTACCGGGACAGTAGAGACCCAGTACTTC. Translated: CATSRFTGTVETQYF.

This rearrangement joins TRBV7-2 to TRBJ1-1; no clear D. The CDR3 contains 14 residues. V was shortened by 2 bases and J by 0 bases, with 7 bases between the two germline ends. CDR1 and CDR2 from the germline V gene are SGHTA and FQGNSA. CDR3: CASSLTSLNTEAFF. CDR3 in DNA: TGTGCCAGCAGCTTAACCAGCTTGAACACTGAAGCTTTCTTT.

About this clonotype: A much bigger clone sits one base away, suggesting this may be a read error. The chain combines TRBV6-5 with TRBJ2-1, with a weak D call TRBD2 (5 bases). V lost 2 bases to trimming and J lost 5 bases, with 13 bases between them. The CDR3 runs to 15 residues. From germline, CDR1 is MNHEY and CDR2 SVGAGI. The CDR3 DNA follows: TGTGCCAGCAGTTACCGGGGAATCTACCACAATGAGCAGTTCTTC. Translating it yields CASSYRGIYHNEQFF.

This clonotype was seen a handful of times. V gene TRBV20-1 combines with J gene TRBJ2-1; the match to TRBD2 covers 9 bases. J gave up 7 bases and V 2 bases, and 6 bases lay outside the gene matches. The CDR3 contains 14 residues. The germline CDR1 and CDR2 sequences are DFQATT and SNEGSKA (reference sequence). CDR3 sequence: CSARLAGGANEQFF. The CDR3 DNA sequence: TGCAGTGCTAGATTGGCGGGAGGGGCGAATGAGCAGTTCTTC.

This clonotype was detected ten times or more. V and J are TRBV7-9 and TRBJ2-3, with 11 nucleotides matching TRBD2. The germline gives CDR1 SEHNR, CDR2 FQNEAQ (reference sequence). The V segment lost 4 bases and the J segment 3 bases; nucleotides outside the gene matches: 6. The CDR3 runs 16 residues. CDR3 coding DNA: TGTGCCAGCAGCTCTCTTAGCGGGGGGGAGACAGATACGCAGTATTTT. Amino acids: CASSSLSGGETDTQYF.

Concerning this clonotype: At one end, the junction sequence differs from germline, possibly due to a read error. This rearrangement joins TRBV7-2 to TRBJ1-4; D might be TRBD1 (5 bases). Germline V CDR1 and CDR2: SGHTA, FQGNSA. The CDR3 loop spans 15 amino acids. CDR3 coding DNA: TGTGCCAGCAGCTTATTCGGGGCCCTCAATGGAAAACTGTTTTTT. Translation: CASSLFGALNGKLFF. Supplemented by reference TRBV7-2 and TRBJ1-4, the full variable domain reads GAGVSQSPSNKVTEKGKDVELRCDPISGHTALYWYRQSLGQGLEFLIYFQGNSAPDKSGLPSDRFSAERTGGSVSTLTIQRTQQEDSAVYLCASSLFGALNGKLFFGSGTQLSVL.

The chain links TRBV5-1 to TRBJ2-3; D perhaps matches TRBD1 (6 bases). V was pared by 5 bases and J by 11 bases, with 21 bases between. The V gene's germline CDR1 is SGHRS and CDR2 YFSETQ. The CDR3 covers 14 residues. The CDR3 sequence is CASRPRAGVDEQYF. The DNA for the CDR3 is TGCGCCAGCAGACCCCGGGCAGGGGTAGACGAGCAGTATTTT.

V gene TRBV2 combines with J gene TRBJ1-2; a weak D match, TRBD1 (6 bases). CDR3 size: 13 residues. Germline V CDR1 and CDR2: SNHLY, FYNNEI. V was clipped by 11 bases and J by 3 bases, with 16 bases between them. The CDR3 is CAGYREDDYGYTF. CDR3 nucleotide sequence: TGTGCCGGGTACAGGGAAGACGACTATGGCTACACCTTC.